This T cell receptor (beta chain) was recorded in a study of shared clonotypes between healthy human individuals. The naive CD8 fraction comprised CD45RO-negative cells positively selected for CCR7 and excluded terminally differentiated effector memory CD45RA+ cells. The CDR3 length is 16 residues. The ends lost 2 bases at V and 2 bases at J; junction bases unmatched: 6. Germline V gene lookup returns CDR1 LGHNA and CDR2 YNFKEQ. Profiling relied on immunoSEQ multiplex PCR, and the TCRdb table lists in-frame clones only, not all of them. The sample carries 2 million to 2.5 million clones, about 94% recorded once.

Sequenced input: naive CD8+ T cells sorted from blood. This rearrangement joins TRBV4-2 to TRBJ1-2; TRBD1 matches 9 bases. The sequence was obtained from a man aged 18 to 29 in good health. DNA for the CDR3: TGTGCCAGCAGCCAACAAGGGACAGGGAAGAACTATGGCTACACCTTC. Residues: CASSQQGTGKNYGYTF.